One sample yielded the 9 T cell receptor beta chains listed below, sequenced in a study of shared clonotypes between healthy human individuals. Measured with immunoSEQ multiplex PCR; TCRdb has only the in-frame clones, and not every one. In the table there are some 2,100,000 clones, around 95% of which are singletons. What was sequenced was naive CD4+ T cells sorted from blood. Stated subset: CD45RA+ positively selected. These receptor sequences come from a man between 18 and 29 years old in good health.

This rearrangement joins TRBV6-5 to TRBJ2-7; maybe TRBD1 (6 bases). Trimming stripped 9 bases from V and 2 bases from J, with 11 bases between. The CDR3 contains 12 residues. The germline gives CDR1 MNHEY, CDR2 SVGAGI. CDR3 DNA sequence: TGTGCCAGTCAGGGGCCCGCCTACGAGCAGTACTTC. Translating it yields CASQGPAYEQYF.

Turning to this clone: This same CDR3 is encoded by further DNA sequences in the sample. J is TRBJ2-3 and V is TRBV9; D is unclear. V was shortened by 0 bases and J by 2 bases, with 7 bases between the two germline ends. CDR1 is SGDLS, CDR2 YYNGEE, per germline. There are 14 residues in the CDR3. The CDR3: CASSVEGFTDTQYF. The CDR3 nucleotides read TGTGCCAGCAGCGTAGAGGGCTTCACAGATACGCAGTATTTT.

CDR3 in DNA: TGTGCCAGCAGTTTAGAATTTGGCAATTCACCCCTCCACTTT. Translated, it gives CASSLEFGNSPLHF. The V gene is TRBV27, the J gene TRBJ1-6; D uncertain. Trimming took off 2 bases at V and 7 bases at J, with 9 bases between the two ends. This CDR3 comprises 14 residues. From germline, CDR1 is MNHEY and CDR2 SMNVEV (reference sequence).

The rearrangement links TRBV6-1 to TRBJ2-7, with D perhaps being TRBD1 or TRBD2 (5 bases each). Germline V gives CDR1 MNHNS, CDR2 SASEGT. There are 11 residues in the CDR3. Between the trimmed V and J ends, which lost 8 bases and 7 bases, there was a span of 12 bases. This CDR3 is CASVTRGEQYF. CDR3 DNA sequence: TGTGCCAGCGTAACTAGGGGTGAGCAGTACTTC.

This sequence joins TRBV25-1 and TRBJ2-7; no clear D gene. V lost 1 base, J lost 8 bases, and 6 bases lay in between. The CDR3 consists of 11 residues. Germline CDR1 and CDR2: MGHDK and SYGVNS. CDR3: CASSEFTKQYF. CDR3 nucleotides: TGTGCCAGCAGTGAATTTACGAAGCAGTACTTC.

In the case of this clone: Other DNA sequences in this specimen translate into the identical CDR3. The chain links TRBV6-6 to TRBJ1-5; D is ambiguous. With 2 bases removed from V and 1 base from J, the gap between germline ends came to 6 bases. This CDR3 region has 14 residues. Germline-derived CDR1 and CDR2 are MNHNY and SVGAGI (reference sequence). The CDR3 sequence: CASSYRDSNQPQHF. The CDR3 DNA follows: TGTGCCAGCAGTTACAGAGACAGCAATCAGCCCCAGCATTTT.

The V call is TRBV7-9, the J call TRBJ2-7, with D hard to call. Germline values: CDR1 SEHNR, CDR2 FQNEAQ (reference sequence). V dropped 3 bases and J dropped 2 bases, with 8 bases sitting between them. This CDR3 contains 13 residues. CDR3 region: CASSFQTAYEQYF. The CDR3 coding sequence is TGTGCCAGCAGCTTCCAGACCGCCTACGAGCAGTACTTC.

The chain combines TRBV18 with TRBJ2-1, with 12 bases aligning to TRBD1. CDR1 is KGHSH and CDR2 is LQKENI in the germline V gene. The CDR3 runs 15 residues. Trimming at V came to 4 bases and at J to 6 bases, leaving 4 bases not matched to a gene. The CDR3 sequence: CASSLGQGAANEQFF. The CDR3, as DNA: TGTGCCAGCTCACTGGGACAGGGGGCCGCCAATGAGCAGTTCTTC.

The chain joins TRBV6-5 to TRBJ2-3, with TRBD2 matching over 11 bases. This CDR3 is built from 15 residues. Per the germline V gene, CDR1 is MNHEY and CDR2 is SVGAGI. Trimming took 4 bases from V and 6 from J; bases not matched to a gene: 6. DNA of the CDR3: TGTGCCAGCAGTTCGCCCACTAGCGGGAGTGATACGCAGTATTTT. It yields the protein CASSSPTSGSDTQYF.